This TCR beta chain was documented in a study of shared clonotypes between healthy human individuals. Study-wide context: CD4 naive and memory got three plates each, CD8 naive two, CD8 memory one.

Germline V gene lookup returns CDR1 SQVTM and CDR2 ANQGSEA. The CDR3 runs 13 residues. V lost 7 bases to trimming and J lost 2 bases, with 14 bases between them. Points from the study as a whole: Incomplete sequencing of sorted subsets was indicated by rarefaction despite large depth. The four-donor shared clonotypes exceeded non-shared clonotypes in generation probability, with non-shared ones scoring lower. In a few donors, around 4.5% of naive CD4 clonotypes appeared in common.

Notes on this clone: Its antigen is not known.

Measured with immunoSEQ multiplex PCR; TCRdb has only the in-frame clones, and not every one. The data show about 2.5 million clones, with around 93% seen just once and around 0.35% held by the top ten. The rearrangement links TRBV29-1 to TRBJ2-5; D perhaps matches TRBD1 (6 bases). This receptor was identified in a man between 18 and 29 years old in good health. Some clones in this sample may be carry-over from other donors' samples. Sequences were obtained from naive CD4+ T cells from PBMCs. Noted subset: CD45RA+ positively selected. CDR3 bases: TGCAGCGCCGACCGACAGGATCAAGAGACCCAGTACTTC. Amino acid sequence: CSADRQDQETQYF.